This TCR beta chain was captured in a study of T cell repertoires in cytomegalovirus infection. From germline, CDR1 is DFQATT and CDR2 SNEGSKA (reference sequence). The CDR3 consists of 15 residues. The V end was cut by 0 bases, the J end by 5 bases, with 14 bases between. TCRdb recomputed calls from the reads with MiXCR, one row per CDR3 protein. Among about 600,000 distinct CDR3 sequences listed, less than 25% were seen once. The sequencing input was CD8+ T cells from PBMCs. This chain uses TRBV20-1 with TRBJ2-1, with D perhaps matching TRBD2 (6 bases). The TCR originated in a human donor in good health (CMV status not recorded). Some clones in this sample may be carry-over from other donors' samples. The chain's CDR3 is CSARDTAGPHNEQFF. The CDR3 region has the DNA TGCAGTGCTAGAGATACGGCGGGGCCTCACAATGAGCAGTTCTTC.